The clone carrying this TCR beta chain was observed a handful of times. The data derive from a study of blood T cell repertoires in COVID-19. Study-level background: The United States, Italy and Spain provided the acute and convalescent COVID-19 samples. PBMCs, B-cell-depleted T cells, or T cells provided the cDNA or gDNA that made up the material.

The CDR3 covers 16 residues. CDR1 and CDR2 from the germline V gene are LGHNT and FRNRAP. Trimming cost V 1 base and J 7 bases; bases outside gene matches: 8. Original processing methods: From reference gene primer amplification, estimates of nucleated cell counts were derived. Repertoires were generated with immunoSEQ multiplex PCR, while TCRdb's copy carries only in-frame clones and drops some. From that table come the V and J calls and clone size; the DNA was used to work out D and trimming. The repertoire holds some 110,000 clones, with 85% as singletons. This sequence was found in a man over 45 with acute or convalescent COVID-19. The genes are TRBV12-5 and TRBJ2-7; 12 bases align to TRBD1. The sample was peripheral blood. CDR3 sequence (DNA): TGTGCTAGTGGTTTGGGGACCGGGACAGGGGGCAGAGAGCAGTACTTC. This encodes CASGLGTGTGGREQYF.